Here is one TCR beta chain with its context. The CDR3 totals 15 residues. Germline V lookup: CDR1 SGHAT, CDR2 FQNNGV. Trimming left V 6 bases short and J 0 bases short, with 13 bases between. This specimen belongs to a study of cytomegalovirus exposure and HLA in healthy donors. 60 Vbeta and 13 Jbeta primers were used in PCR. Clones were sequenced by immunoSEQ multiplex PCR, and TCRdb holds only the in-frame ones, with some missing. The sample carries roughly 34,000 clones, approximately 70% recorded once. At collection, donors were nominally healthy, but unrecorded immune exposures were probable. V usage is TRBV11-2 and J usage is TRBJ2-3; D is unclear. The sample was PBMCs. The clonotype comes from a man aged 25-40 years in good health and CMV-seronegative. This CDR3 is CASRPQYASTDTQYF. The CDR3 nucleotides are TGTGCCAGCAGACCGCAGTACGCTAGCACAGATACGCAGTATTTT.